This TCR beta chain derives from a study of blood T cell repertoires in COVID-19. In the study overall: Acute-phase and convalescent COVID-19 samples originated in the United States, Italy and Spain. T cells, B-cell-depleted T cells, or PBMCs provided the cDNA or gDNA that served as material.

This clone occurred once. As processed by the authors: Reference gene primer amplification in the assay estimated nucleated cell counts. Method: immunoSEQ multiplex PCR; TCRdb's copy keeps in-frame clones and lacks some. V and J calls and clone size are copied from that table; D and trimming were computed from the DNA. The sample includes a few hundred thousand clones, 75% to 90% of them seen just once. The TCR originated in a man between 45 and 60 years old with acute or convalescent COVID-19. Sequencing was carried out using peripheral blood.

The CDR3 nucleotides read TGTGCCAGCAGTCTCCAAGAGACCCAGTACTTC. It encodes CASSLQETQYF. The gene calls are TRBV12-3 or TRBV12-4 and TRBJ2-5; D call uncertain. V was cut by 5 bases and J by 1 base, with 2 bases left in between. The CDR3 is 11 residues long.